The 3 T cell receptor beta chains reported below all come from one sample, sequenced in a study of shared clonotypes between healthy human individuals. Method: immunoSEQ multiplex PCR; TCRdb's copy keeps in-frame clones and lacks some. The sample has just over 2,000,000 clones, roughly 95% seen once. Sequenced sample: naive CD4+ T cells sorted from blood. Indicated subset: CD45RA+ positively selected. The receptors come from a man aged 18 to 30 in good health.

The V call is TRBV25-1, the J call TRBJ2-7; D is possibly TRBD1 (6 bases). Per germline, CDR1 MGHDK and CDR2 SYGVNS. This CDR3 contains 12 residues. V was pared by 3 bases and J by 5 bases, with 8 bases between. The CDR3 spells CASSENRDEQYF. The CDR3 coding sequence is TGTGCCAGCAGTGAGAACAGGGACGAGCAGTACTTC.

The chain carries TRBV7-9 and TRBJ2-1; D call uncertain. Germline lookup yields CDR1 SEHNR and CDR2 FQNEAQ (reference sequence). Trimming took 0 bases from V and 4 from J, leaving 13 bases between them. The CDR3 covers 16 residues. The CDR3 loop reads CASSLATRFLYNEQFF. CDR3 sequence (DNA): TGTGCCAGCAGCTTAGCGACCCGCTTTCTATACAATGAGCAGTTCTTC.

About this clone: A much larger clone lies one base from this, so it may be a read error. The same CDR3 can be traced to other DNA sequences in this sample. V gene TRBV20-1 combines with J gene TRBJ1-2; D not resolved. This CDR3 contains 10 residues. V lost 3 bases, J lost 2 bases, and 1 base lay in between. The germline V gene has CDR1 DFQATT and CDR2 SNEGSKA (reference sequence). CDR3 in amino acids: CSARNYGYTF. CDR3 in DNA: TGCAGTGCTAGGAACTATGGCTACACCTTC.